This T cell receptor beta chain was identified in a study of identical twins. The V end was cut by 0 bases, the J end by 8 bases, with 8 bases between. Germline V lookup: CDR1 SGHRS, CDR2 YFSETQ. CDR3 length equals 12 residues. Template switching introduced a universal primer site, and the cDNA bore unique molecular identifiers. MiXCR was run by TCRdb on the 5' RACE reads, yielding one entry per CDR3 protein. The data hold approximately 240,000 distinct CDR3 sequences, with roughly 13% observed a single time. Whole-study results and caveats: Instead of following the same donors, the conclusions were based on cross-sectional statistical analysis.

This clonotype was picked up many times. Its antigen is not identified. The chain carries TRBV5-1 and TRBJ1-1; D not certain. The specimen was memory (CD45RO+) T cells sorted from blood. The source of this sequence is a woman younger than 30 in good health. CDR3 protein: CASSLAGWEAFF. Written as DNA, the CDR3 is TGCGCCAGCAGCTTGGCCGGATGGGAAGCTTTCTTT.